The subject of this entry is one TCR beta chain. The data originate from a study of blood T cell repertoires in COVID-19. Study background: Researchers got acute and convalescent COVID-19 samples from the United States, Italy and Spain. T cells, B-cell-depleted T cells, or PBMCs provided the cDNA or gDNA that served as material.

In the original processing: Amplifying reference gene primers gave estimates of nucleated cell counts. Here immunoSEQ multiplex PCR was the method, and the copy in TCRdb shows in-frame clones only, minus some. V, J and clone size are those of that table, while D and trimming were read from the DNA. Of around 310,000 clones in the sample, roughly 89% were seen once. Enrollment of patients from Seattle took place during active infection, with longitudinal follow-up. The receptor comes from a woman between 40 and 50 years old with COVID-19, enrolled during active disease. Sequenced input: peripheral blood.

Written as DNA, the CDR3 is TGTGCCAGCAGTTTAGCGGGGGCCCCCACCGGGGAGCTGTTTTTT. Translating gives CASSLAGAPTGELFF. The chain uses TRBV6-2 or TRBV6-3 and TRBJ2-2; 9 bases fit TRBD2. J was trimmed by 4 bases and V by 4 bases; bases with no gene match: 4. CDR1 MNHEY and CDR2 SVGEGT come from the germline V gene. The CDR3 totals 15 residues.